Here is one T cell receptor (beta chain) with its context. Its cognate antigen is unknown. This entry belongs to a study of T cell responses to AZD1222 COVID-19 vaccine. Turning to the study itself: Second-dose recipients at about 4 or about 12 weeks were treated as one pooled group.

Study-wide points: Repertoires were obtained solely post-peak T cell response. Donors were chiefly white British, with a greater number of females, and clonal diversity was perhaps underestimated. Unmutated variant regions are reportedly targeted by nearly half of spike-specific TCRs.

The V and J ends lost 5 bases and 0 bases respectively, with 14 bases between them. This CDR3 is built from 17 residues. Germline V gene data show CDR1 as KGHSH and CDR2 as LQKENI. This table comes from immunoSEQ multiplex PCR, and its TCRdb copy is limited to in-frame clones, with some not included. The data show some 120,000 clones, around 85% seen once. This sample comprised peripheral blood, obtained on day 0 of AZD1222 vaccination. This chain links TRBV18 with TRBJ2-6; a weak D match, TRBD1 (6 bases). The sequence came from an adult in good health. CDR3 DNA sequence: TGTGCCAGCTCAATGGGGGCCCCCGGCTCTGGGGCCAACGTCCTGACTTTC. This encodes CASSMGAPGSGANVLTF.